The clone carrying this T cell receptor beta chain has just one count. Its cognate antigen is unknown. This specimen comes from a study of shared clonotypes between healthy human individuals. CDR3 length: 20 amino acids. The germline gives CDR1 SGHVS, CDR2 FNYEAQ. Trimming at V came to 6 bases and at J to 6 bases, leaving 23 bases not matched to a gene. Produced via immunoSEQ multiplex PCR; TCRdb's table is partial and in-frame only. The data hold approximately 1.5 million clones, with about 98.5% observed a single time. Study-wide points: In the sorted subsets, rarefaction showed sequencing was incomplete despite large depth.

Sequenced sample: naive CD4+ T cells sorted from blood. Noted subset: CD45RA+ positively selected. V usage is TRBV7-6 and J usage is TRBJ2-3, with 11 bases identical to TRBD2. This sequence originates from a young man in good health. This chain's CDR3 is CASSSRWGLAARGSRDTQYF. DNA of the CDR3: TGTGCCAGCAGTTCGCGGTGGGGACTAGCGGCCCGGGGCTCGAGGGATACGCAGTATTTT.